This TCR beta chain stems from a study of CD8 T cells in Susac syndrome. Study summary: Each patient with Susac syndrome, at the time of blood draw, was therapy-naive, on corticosteroids, or on intravenous immunoglobulin alone. Study-wide results and caveats: A relatively small number of individuals underwent TCR sequencing and HLA analysis.

This clonotype has a single count. Its specificity is unknown. cDNA came from approximately 0.5 to 1 ug RNA primed by random hexamers. TCRdb redid the calling of the immunoSEQ multiplex PCR reads with MiXCR, one entry per CDR3 protein. The sample comprises about 190,000 distinct CDR3 sequences, more than 90% of which are singletons, and more than 0.08% rests with the top ten. Germline lookup yields CDR1 PRHDT and CDR2 FYEKMQ (reference sequence). V lost 2 bases and J 5 bases, leaving 12 bases between the germline ends. The CDR3 has 15 amino acids. This TCR derives from a human donor with Susac syndrome. The sequencing sample was made of CD4+ T cells from PBMCs. The chain carries TRBV13 and TRBJ2-2; TRBD1 or TRBD2 may be the D gene (5 bases each). CDR3 residues: CASSLWGTQTGELFF. CDR3 nucleotides: TGTGCCAGCAGCTTATGGGGGACCCAAACCGGGGAGCTGTTTTTT.